This TCR beta chain came from a study of spatial heterogeneity in lung cancer. The table lists this clonotype with many counts. V lost 4 bases and J 6 bases, leaving 18 bases between the germline ends. The CDR3 extends over 15 amino acids. Germline lookup yields CDR1 LGHNA and CDR2 YNFKEQ. TCRdb analysed the 5' RACE reads with MiXCR anew, one entry per CDR3 protein. The data hold tens of thousands of distinct CDR3 sequences, with less than 9% observed a single time. The sample's time point: sample taken at primary tumor resection. Whole RNA, isolated from tumor, nontumor lung or frozen PBMC, was sequenced without prior sorting.

The source of this sequence is a female donor with early-stage non-small cell lung cancer. V and J are TRBV4-2 and TRBJ1-1, with a possible D match to TRBD1 (6 bases). This material consisted of PBMCs, taken at surgery. DNA of the CDR3: TGTGCCAGCAGCCGGGAGGAGGGGGTAGACGCTGAAGCTTTCTTT. It encodes CASSREEGVDAEAFF.